This T cell receptor beta chain was retrieved from a study of T cell responses to AZD1222 COVID-19 vaccine. V lost 1 base and J lost 5; bases outside the gene matches: 7. Germline V gene lookup returns CDR1 SGHTA and CDR2 FQGNSA. The CDR3 length is 15 residues. This clone was seen a single time. TCRdb keeps only in-frame clones here, not all; method: immunoSEQ multiplex PCR. The data contain around 130,000 clones, 80% to 95% of them singletons. The sample consisted of peripheral blood, taken 28 days after the second AZD1222 dose. This chain joins TRBV7-2 and TRBJ2-7; 8 bases line up with TRBD1. The TCR originated in an adult who received the AZD1222 COVID-19 vaccine. The CDR3 is CASSLDRTGSHEQYF. The CDR3 bases are TGTGCCAGCAGCTTAGACAGGACAGGGTCGCACGAGCAGTACTTC. Complete variable domain (other parts from reference TRBV7-2 and TRBJ2-7): GAGVSQSPSNKVTEKGKDVELRCDPISGHTALYWYRQSLGQGLEFLIYFQGNSAPDKSGLPSDRFSAERTGGSVSTLTIQRTQQEDSAVYLCASSLDRTGSHEQYFGPGTRLTVT.